This TCR beta chain is from a study of CD8 T cells in Susac syndrome. With random hexamers, 0.5 to 1 ug RNA was reverse transcribed. MiXCR, applied by TCRdb to the immunoSEQ multiplex PCR reads, yields one record per CDR3 protein. This sample has about 170,000 distinct CDR3 sequences, with approximately 95% found just once. For this clonotype: Its antigen is unidentified.

Study-level points and caveats: The study's TCR sequencing and HLA analysis covered a relatively small number of individuals, and the study acknowledged this.

CDR3 length: 14 residues. Per the germline V gene, CDR1 is MGHRA and CDR2 is YSYEKL. V was trimmed by 4 bases and J by 14 bases, leaving 22 bases between them. It was negative isolation that provided the CD8+ and CD4+ T cells, whereas TEMRA cells were enriched by FACS. The source of this sequence is a human donor with multiple sclerosis. The chain carries TRBV4-1 and TRBJ2-3, with D maybe TRBD1 (5 bases). The sequencing input was CD4+ T cells from PBMCs. In DNA, the CDR3 is TGCGCCAGCAGCCGCGACCAACGACTCAGGGCCCGGTATTTT. Protein product: CASSRDQRLRARYF.